The clone carrying this T cell receptor (beta chain) was seen repeatedly, ten times or more. Its antigen is not known. This record belongs to a study of T cells in Graves' hyperthyroidism and ophthalmopathy. Across the whole study: Peripheral blood was taken when the disease was first diagnosed, before any treatment began.

Patients counted as stable if ophthalmopathy did not develop within 18 months. V gave up 5 bases and J gave up 8 bases, with 12 bases separating them. CDR3 length: 12 residues. Looked up from germline, CDR1 is LNHDA and CDR2 is SQIVND (reference sequence). Study-level points and caveats: In the blood, most expanded thyroid clonotypes above 0.001 appeared as well.

RNA transcripts gave rise to amplified TCR beta CDR3 regions. HTBI primers were the set used in a first-round RT-PCR of the TCR CDR3. TCRdb re-called the multiplex PCR reads through MiXCR, storing one row per CDR3 protein. The sample holds over 700,000 distinct CDR3 sequences; about two fifths are singletons and the top ten take approximately 10%. The receptor was derived from a young man with Graves' hyperthyroidism. Source material: blood. The chain joins TRBV19 to TRBJ1-1, with a weak D call TRBD1 (5 bases). The CDR3, as DNA: TGTGCCAGTAGTTTGGGGGAAAGGGAAGCTTTCTTT. Its translation: CASSLGEREAFF. The full variable domain, with the rest looked up from reference TRBV19 and TRBJ1-1, is DGGITQSPKYLFRKEGQNVTLSCEQNLNHDAMYWYRQDPGQGLRLIYYSQIVNDFQKGDIAEGYSVSREKKESFPLTVTSAQKNPTAFYLCASSLGEREAFFGQGTRLTVV.